This is a list of T cell receptor beta chains from one sample in a study of technical replicates of blood from several donors. Using immunoSEQ multiplex PCR, the repertoire was profiled, and TCRdb retains in-frame clones only, with some absent. The sample records some 77,000 clones, roughly 85% being singletons. Sequenced: PBMCs. These receptors all come from a human donor in good health. Some clones in this sample may be carry-over from other donors' samples. CDR3s include the opening cysteine and the closing phenylalanine or tryptophan. D genes are given only for firm matches. Size values are once, few and many counts, or a class for expanded clones, and some rows have none.

TRBV7-2,TRBD1,TRBJ2-7,-,CASSLARTGYEQYF,TGTGCCAGCAGCTTAGCGAGGACAGGTTACGAGCAGTACTTC
TRBV18,-,TRBJ2-5,-,CASSPGLKETQYF,TGTGCCAGCTCACCGGGCCTCAAAGAGACCCAGTACTTC
TRBV5-1,TRBD1,TRBJ1-4,-,CASSWGGQGAEKLFF,TGCGCCAGCAGCTGGGGGGGACAGGGGGCTGAAAAACTGTTTTTT
TRBV30,TRBD1,TRBJ1-2,-,CAWSPAGQGNYGYTF,TGTGCCTGGAGCCCGGCGGGACAGGGGAACTATGGCTACACCTTC
TRBV4-3,TRBD1,TRBJ1-1,few,CASRPDRGQDTEAFF,TGCGCCAGCAGACCTGACAGGGGCCAAGACACTGAAGCTTTCTTT
TRBV7-9,TRBD2,TRBJ2-4,-,CASSFEGLAENIQYF,TGTGCCAGCAGCTTTGAGGGACTAGCGGAAAACATTCAGTACTTC
TRBV4-2,-,TRBJ1-1,-,CASSQDLVLGGQGSGNTEAFF,TGTGCCAGCAGCCAAGATTTGGTTCTAGGGGGACAAGGATCCGGGAACACTGAAGCTTTCTTT
TRBV28,-,TRBJ2-6,-,CASTNTGPGGANVLTF,TGTGCCAGCACTAATACTGGTCCGGGAGGGGCCAACGTCCTGACTTTC
TRBV25-1,TRBD1,TRBJ2-5,-,CASSEWGTGLRETQYF,TGTGCCAGCAGTGAATGGGGGACAGGCCTGCGGGAGACCCAGTACTTC
TRBV10-3,TRBD2,TRBJ2-1,-,CATLAGLYNEQFF,TGTGCCACCTTAGCGGGACTGTACAATGAGCAGTTCTTC
TRBV9,-,TRBJ2-6,-,CASSVGAGSGSGANVLTF,TGTGCCAGCAGCGTAGGTGCAGGTTCAGGATCTGGGGCCAACGTCCTGACTTTC
TRBV6-1,-,TRBJ2-7,-,CASSAEGGSSYEQYF,TGTGCCAGCAGTGCCGAGGGGGGGAGCTCCTACGAGCAGTACTTC
TRBV11-2,TRBD2,TRBJ2-3,once,CASSLDGKRGSTDTQYF,TGTGCCAGCAGCTTAGATGGGAAGCGGGGGAGCACAGATACGCAGTATTTT
TRBV6-5,-,TRBJ1-2,-,CASSHSVGGYYGYTF,TGTGCCAGCAGCCACTCCGTGGGGGGTTATTATGGCTACACCTTC